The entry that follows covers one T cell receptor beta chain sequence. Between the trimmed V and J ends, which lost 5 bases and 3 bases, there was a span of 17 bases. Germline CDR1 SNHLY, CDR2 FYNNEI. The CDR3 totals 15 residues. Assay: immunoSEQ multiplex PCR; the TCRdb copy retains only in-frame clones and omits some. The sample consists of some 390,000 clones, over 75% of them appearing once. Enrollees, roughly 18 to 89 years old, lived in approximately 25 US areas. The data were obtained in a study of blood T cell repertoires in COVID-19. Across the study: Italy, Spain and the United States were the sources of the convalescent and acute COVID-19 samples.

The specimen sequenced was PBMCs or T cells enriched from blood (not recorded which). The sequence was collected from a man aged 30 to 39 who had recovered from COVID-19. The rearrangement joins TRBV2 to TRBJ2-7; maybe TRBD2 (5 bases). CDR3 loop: CASSTTSSQFYEQYF. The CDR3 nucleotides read TGTGCCAGCAGTACCACTAGTTCTCAATTCTACGAGCAGTACTTC.